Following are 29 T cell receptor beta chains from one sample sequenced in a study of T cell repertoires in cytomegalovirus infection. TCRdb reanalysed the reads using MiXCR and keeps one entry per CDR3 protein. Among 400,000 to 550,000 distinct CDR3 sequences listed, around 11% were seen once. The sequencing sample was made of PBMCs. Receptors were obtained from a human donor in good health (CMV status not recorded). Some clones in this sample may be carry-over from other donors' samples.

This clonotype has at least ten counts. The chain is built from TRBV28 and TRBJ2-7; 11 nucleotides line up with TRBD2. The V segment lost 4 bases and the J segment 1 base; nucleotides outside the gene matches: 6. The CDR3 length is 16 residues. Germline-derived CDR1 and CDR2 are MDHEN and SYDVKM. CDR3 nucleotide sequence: TGTGCCAGCAGTTCAATCGGGACTAGCGGTTCCTACGAGCAGTACTTC. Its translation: CASSSIGTSGSYEQYF.

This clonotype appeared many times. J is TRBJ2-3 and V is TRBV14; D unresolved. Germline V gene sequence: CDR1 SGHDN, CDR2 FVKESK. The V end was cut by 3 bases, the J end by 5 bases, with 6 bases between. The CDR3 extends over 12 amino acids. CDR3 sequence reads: CASSQWGDTQYF. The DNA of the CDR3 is TGTGCCAGCAGCCAGTGGGGAGATACGCAGTATTTT.

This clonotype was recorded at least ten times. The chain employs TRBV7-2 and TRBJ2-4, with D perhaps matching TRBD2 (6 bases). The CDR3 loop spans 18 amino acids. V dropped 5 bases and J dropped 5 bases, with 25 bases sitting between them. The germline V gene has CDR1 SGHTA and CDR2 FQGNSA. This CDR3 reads CASSPVSGLQPKQNIQYF. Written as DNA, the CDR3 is TGTGCCAGCAGCCCCGTGTCGGGACTCCAACCTAAGCAAAACATTCAGTACTTC.

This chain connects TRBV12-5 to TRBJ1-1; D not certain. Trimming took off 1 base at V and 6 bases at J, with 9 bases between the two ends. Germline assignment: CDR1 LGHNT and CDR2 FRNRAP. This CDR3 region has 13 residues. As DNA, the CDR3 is TGTGCTAGTGGTTTGGCCGCGGCGGCTGAAGCTTTCTTT. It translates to CASGLAAAAEAFF.

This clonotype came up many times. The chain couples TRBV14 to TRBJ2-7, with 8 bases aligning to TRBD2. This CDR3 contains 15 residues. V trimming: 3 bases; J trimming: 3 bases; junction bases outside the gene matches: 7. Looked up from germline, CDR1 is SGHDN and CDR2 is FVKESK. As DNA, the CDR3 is TGTGCCAGCAGCCACAGCAGCGGGAGAGTCTACGAGCAGTACTTC. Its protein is CASSHSSGRVYEQYF.

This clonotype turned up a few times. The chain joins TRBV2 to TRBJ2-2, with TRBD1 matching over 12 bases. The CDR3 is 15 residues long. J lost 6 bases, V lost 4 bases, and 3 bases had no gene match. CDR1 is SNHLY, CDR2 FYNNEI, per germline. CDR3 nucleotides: TGTGCCAGCAGTGTGGGACAGGGGGCCTCCGGGGAGCTGTTTTTT. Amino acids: CASSVGQGASGELFF.

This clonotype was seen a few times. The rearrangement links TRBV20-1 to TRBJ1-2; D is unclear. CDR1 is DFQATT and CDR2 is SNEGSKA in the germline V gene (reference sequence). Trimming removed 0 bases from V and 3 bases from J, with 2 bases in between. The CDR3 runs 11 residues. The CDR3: CSAREHYGYTF. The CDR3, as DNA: TGCAGTGCTAGAGAGCACTATGGCTACACCTTC.

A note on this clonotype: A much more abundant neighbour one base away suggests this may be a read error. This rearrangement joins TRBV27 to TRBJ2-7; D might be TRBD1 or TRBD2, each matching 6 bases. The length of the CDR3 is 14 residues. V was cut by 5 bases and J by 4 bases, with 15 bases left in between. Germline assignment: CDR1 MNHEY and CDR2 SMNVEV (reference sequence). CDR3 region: CASSRGTMPYEQYF. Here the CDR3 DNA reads TGTGCCAGCAGTCGGGGGACAATGCCTTACGAGCAGTACTTC.

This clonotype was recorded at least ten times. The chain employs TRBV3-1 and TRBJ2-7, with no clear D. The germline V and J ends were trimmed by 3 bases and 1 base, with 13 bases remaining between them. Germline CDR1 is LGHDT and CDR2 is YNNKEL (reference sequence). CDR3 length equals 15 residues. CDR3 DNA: TGTGCCAGCAGCCATTACGCCAGTTCTTCCTACGAGCAGTACTTC. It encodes CASSHYASSSYEQYF.

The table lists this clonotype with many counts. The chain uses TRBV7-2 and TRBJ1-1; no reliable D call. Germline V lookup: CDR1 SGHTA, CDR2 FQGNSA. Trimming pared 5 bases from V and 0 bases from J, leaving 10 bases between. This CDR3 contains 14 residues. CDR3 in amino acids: CASSPLSMNTEAFF. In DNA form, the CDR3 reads TGTGCCAGCAGCCCTCTAAGCATGAACACTGAAGCTTTCTTT.

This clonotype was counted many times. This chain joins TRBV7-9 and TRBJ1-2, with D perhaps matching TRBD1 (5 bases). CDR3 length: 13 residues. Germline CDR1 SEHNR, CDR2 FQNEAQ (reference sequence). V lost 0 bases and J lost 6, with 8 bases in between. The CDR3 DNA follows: TGTGCCAGCAGCTTAGCAGGGGCCCATGGCTACACCTTC. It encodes CASSLAGAHGYTF.

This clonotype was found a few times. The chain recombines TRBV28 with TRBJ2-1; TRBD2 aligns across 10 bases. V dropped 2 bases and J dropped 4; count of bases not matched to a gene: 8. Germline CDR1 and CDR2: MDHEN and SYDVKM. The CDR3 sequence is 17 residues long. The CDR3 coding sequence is TGTGCCAGCAGTTTAAACGGGGTAGCGGGAGGATACAATGAGCAGTTCTTC. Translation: CASSLNGVAGGYNEQFF.

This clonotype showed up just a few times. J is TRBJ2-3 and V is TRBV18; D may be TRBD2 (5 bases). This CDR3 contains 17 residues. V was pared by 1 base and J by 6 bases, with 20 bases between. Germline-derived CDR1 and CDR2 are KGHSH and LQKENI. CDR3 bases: TGTGCCAGCTCACCACAATCGGCGGAGGCCCTTATTGATACGCAGTATTTT. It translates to CASSPQSAEALIDTQYF.

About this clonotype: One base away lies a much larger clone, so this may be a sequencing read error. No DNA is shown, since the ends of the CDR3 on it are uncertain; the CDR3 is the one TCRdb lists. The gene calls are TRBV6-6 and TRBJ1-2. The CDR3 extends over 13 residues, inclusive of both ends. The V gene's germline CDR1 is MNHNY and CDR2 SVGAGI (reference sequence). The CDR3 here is CASRLGSFAEGNF.

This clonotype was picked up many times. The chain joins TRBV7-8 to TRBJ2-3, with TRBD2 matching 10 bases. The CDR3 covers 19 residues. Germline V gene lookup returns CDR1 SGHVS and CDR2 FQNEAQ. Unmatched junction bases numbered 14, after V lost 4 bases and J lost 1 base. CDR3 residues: CASSSPLAGVTERTDTQYF. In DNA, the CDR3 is TGTGCCAGCAGCTCCCCCCTAGCGGGAGTCACCGAGCGCACAGATACGCAGTATTTT.

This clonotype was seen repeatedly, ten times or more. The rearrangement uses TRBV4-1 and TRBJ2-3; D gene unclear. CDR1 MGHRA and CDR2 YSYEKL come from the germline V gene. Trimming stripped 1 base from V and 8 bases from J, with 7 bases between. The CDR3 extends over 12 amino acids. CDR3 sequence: CASSQGMGTQYF. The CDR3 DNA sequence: TGCGCCAGCAGCCAAGGAATGGGTACGCAGTATTTT.

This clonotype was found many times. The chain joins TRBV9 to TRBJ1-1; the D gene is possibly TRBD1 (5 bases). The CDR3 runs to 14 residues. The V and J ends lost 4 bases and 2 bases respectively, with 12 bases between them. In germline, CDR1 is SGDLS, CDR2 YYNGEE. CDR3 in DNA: TGTGCCAGCAGCCGAGGGACGACCAACACTGAAGCTTTCTTT. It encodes CASSRGTTNTEAFF.

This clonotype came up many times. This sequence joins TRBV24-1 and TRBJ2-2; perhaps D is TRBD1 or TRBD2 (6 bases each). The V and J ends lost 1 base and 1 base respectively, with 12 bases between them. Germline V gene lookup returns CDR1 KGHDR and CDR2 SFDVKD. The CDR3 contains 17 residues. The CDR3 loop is CATSDFGGRENTGELFF. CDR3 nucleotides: TGTGCCACCAGTGATTTCGGGGGCAGGGAGAACACCGGGGAGCTGTTTTTT.

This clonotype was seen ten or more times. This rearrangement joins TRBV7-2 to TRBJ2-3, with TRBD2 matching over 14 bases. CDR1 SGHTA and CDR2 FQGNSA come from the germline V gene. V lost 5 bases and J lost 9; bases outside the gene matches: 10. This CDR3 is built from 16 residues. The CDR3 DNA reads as TGTGCCAGCAGCGCTCAGACTAGCGGGGGGGCGGGGACGCAGTATTTT. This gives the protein CASSAQTSGGAGTQYF.

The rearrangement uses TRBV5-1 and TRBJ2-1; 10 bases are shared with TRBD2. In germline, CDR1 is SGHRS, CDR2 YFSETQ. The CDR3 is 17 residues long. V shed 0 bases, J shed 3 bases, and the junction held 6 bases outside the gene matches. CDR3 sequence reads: CASSLASGSPHYNEQFF. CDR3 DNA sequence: TGCGCCAGCAGCTTGGCTAGCGGGAGTCCCCACTACAATGAGCAGTTCTTC.

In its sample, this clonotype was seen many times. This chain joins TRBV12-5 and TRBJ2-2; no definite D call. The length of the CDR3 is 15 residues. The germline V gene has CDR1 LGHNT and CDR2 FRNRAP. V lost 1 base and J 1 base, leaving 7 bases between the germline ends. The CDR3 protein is CASGLAHQNTGELFF. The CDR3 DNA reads TGTGCTAGTGGTTTGGCCCACCAGAACACCGGGGAGCTGTTTTTT. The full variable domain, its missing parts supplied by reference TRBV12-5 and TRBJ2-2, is DARVTQTPRHKVTEMGQEVTMRCQPILGHNTVFWYRQTMMQGLELLAYFRNRAPLDDSGMPKDRFSAEMPDATLATLKIQPSEPRDSAVYFCASGLAHQNTGELFFGEGSRLTVL.

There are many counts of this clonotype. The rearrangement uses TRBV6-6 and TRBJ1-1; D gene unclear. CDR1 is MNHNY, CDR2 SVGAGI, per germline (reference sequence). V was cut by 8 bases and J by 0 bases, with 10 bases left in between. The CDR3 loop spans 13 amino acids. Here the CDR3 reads CASLGFLNTEAFF. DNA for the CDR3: TGTGCCAGCCTGGGCTTTCTGAACACTGAAGCTTTCTTT.

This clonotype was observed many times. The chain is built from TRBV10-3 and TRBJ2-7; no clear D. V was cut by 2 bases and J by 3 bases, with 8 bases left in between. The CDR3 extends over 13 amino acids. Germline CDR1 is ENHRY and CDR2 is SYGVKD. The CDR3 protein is CAISEDTDYEQYF. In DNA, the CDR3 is TGTGCCATCAGTGAGGACACCGACTACGAGCAGTACTTC.

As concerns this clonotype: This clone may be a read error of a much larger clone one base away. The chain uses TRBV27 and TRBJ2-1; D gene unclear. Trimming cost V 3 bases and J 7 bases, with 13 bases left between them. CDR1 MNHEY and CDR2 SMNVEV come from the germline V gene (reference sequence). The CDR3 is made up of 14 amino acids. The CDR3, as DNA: TGTGCCAGCAGTTTTGATCTGTGGGTAAATGAGCAGTTCTTC. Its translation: CASSFDLWVNEQFF.

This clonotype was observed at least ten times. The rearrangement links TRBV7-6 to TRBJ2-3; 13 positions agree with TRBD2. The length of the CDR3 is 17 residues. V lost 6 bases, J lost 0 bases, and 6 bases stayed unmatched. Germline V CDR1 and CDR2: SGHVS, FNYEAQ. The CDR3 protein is CASSTGTSGISTDTQYF. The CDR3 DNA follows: TGTGCCAGCAGTACCGGGACTAGCGGGATTAGCACAGATACGCAGTATTTT.

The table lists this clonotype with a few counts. The CDR3 sequence is CASSPGQVEFF. The CDR3 nucleotides read TGTGCCAGCAGCCCCGGACAGGTAGAGTTCTTC. The genes are TRBV7-9 and TRBJ2-1, with TRBD1 identical over 7 bases. Looked up from germline, CDR1 is SEHNR and CDR2 is FQNEAQ (reference sequence). This CDR3 comprises 11 residues. V shed 5 bases and J 14 bases; nucleotides not matched to a gene: 6.

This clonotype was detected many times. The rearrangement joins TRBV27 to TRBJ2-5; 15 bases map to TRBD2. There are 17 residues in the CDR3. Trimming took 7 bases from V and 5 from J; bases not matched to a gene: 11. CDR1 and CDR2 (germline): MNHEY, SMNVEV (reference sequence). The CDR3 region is CASTPGGTSGRYETQYF. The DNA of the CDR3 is TGTGCCAGCACCCCGGGGGGGACTAGCGGGAGGTATGAGACCCAGTACTTC.

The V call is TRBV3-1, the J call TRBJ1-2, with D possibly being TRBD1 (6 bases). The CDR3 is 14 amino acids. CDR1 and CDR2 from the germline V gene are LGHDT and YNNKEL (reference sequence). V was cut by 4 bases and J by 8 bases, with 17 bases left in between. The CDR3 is CASSRWDTAQGYTF. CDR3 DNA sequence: TGTGCCAGCAGCCGGTGGGACACCGCCCAAGGCTACACCTTC.

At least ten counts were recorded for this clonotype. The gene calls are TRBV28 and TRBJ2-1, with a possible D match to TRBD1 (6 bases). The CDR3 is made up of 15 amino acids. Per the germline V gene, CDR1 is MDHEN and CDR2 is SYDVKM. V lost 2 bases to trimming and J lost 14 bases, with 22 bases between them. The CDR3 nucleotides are TGTGCCAGCAGTTTACGAGACAGGCGACCCGTTTTGGAGTTCTTC. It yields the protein CASSLRDRRPVLEFF.